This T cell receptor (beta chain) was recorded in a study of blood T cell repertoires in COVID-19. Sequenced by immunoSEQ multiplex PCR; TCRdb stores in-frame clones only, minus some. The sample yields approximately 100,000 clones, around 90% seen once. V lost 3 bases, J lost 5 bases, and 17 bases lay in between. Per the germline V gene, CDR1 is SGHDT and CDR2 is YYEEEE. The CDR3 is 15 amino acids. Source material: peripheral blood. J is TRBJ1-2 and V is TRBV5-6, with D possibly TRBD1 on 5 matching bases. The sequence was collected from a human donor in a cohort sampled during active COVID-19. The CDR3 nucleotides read TGTGCCAGCAGCTCCGATGGGAGGGGCGAATATGGCTACACCTTC. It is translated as CASSSDGRGEYGYTF. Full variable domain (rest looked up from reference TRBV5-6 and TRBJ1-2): DAGVTQSPTHLIKTRGQQVTLRCSPKSGHDTVSWYQQALGQGPQFIFQYYEEEERQRGNFPDRFSGHQFPNYSSELNVNALLLGDSALYLCASSSDGRGEYGYTFGSGTRLTVV.